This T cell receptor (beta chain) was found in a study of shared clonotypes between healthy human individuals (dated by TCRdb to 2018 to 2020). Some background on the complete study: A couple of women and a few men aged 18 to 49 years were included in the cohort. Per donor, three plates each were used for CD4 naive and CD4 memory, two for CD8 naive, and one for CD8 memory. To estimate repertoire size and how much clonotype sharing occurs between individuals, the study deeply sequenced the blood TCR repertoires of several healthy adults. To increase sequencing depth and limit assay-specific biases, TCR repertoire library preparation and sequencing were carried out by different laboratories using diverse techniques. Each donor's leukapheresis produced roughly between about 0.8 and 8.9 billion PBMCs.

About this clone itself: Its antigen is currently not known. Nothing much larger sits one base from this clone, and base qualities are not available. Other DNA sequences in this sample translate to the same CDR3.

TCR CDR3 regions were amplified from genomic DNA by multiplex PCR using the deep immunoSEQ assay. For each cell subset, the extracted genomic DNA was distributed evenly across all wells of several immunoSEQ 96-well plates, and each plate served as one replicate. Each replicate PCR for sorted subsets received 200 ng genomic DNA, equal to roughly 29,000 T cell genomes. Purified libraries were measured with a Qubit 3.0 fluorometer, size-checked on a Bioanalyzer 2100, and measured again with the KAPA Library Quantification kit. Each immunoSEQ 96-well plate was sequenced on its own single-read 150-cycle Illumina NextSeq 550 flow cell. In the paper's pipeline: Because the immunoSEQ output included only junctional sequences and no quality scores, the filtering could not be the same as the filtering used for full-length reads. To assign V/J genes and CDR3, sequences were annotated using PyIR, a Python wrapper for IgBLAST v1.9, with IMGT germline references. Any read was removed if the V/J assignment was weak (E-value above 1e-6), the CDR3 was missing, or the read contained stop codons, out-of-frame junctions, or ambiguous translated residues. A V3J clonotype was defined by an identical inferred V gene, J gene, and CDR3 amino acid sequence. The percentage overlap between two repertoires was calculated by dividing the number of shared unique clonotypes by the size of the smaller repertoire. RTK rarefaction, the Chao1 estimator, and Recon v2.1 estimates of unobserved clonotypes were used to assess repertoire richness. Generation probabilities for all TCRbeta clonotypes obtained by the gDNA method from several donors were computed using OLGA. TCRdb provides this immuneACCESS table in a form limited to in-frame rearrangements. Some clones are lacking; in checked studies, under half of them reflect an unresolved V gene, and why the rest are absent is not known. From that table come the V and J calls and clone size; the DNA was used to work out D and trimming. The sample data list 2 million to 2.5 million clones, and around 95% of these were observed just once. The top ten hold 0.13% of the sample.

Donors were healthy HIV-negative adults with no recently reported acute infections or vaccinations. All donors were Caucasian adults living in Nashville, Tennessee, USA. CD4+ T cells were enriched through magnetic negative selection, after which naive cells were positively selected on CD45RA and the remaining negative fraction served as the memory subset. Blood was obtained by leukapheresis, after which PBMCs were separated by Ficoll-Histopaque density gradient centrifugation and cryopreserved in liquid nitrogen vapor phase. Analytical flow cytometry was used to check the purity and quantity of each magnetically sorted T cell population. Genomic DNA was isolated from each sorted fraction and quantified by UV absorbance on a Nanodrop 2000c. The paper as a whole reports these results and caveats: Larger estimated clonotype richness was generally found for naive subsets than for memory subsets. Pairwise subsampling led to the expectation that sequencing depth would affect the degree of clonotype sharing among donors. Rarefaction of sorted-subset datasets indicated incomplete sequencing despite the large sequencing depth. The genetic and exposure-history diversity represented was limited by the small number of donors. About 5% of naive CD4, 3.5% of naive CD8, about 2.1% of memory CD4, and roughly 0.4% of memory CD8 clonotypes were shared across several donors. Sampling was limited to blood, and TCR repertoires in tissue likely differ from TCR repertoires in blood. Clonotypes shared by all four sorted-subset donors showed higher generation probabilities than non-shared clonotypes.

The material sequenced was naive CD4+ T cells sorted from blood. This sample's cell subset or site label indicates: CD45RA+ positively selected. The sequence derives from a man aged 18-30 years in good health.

The bases are TGTGCCAGCAGCTTAGGACGGACTAGCACAGATACGCAGTATTTT. This codes for CASSLGRTSTDTQYF. The sequence joins TRBV7-9 to TRBJ2-3; 5 matching bases give a weak D call of TRBD2. Per the germline V gene (reference sequence), SEHNR is the CDR1 and FQNEAQ is the CDR2. The CDR3 measures 15 amino acids from cysteine to phenylalanine. CDR3 DNA only is kept here, 45 bases in frame from base 1. Deletion took 1 base off V and 0 bases off J, with a span of 8 bases between the germline ends. The full variable domain, with segments outside the CDR3 supplied by the reference TRBV7-9 and TRBJ2-3 proteins, appears as DTGVSQNPRHKITKRGQNVTFRCDPISEHNRLYWYRQTLGQGPEFLTYFQNEAQLEKSRLLSDRFSAERPKGSFSTLEIQRTEQGDSAMYLCASSLGRTSTDTQYFGPGTRLTVL.